A selection of T cell receptor beta chains follows, all from one sample in a study of blood T cell repertoires in COVID-19. Assay: immunoSEQ multiplex PCR; the TCRdb copy retains only in-frame clones and omits some. The sample lists roughly 200,000 clones, roughly 76% seen once, with more than 9.5% in the top ten. The sample comprised peripheral blood. The origin of the receptors is a middle-aged woman with COVID-19, enrolled during active disease. Both conserved end residues are part of each CDR3. D genes are given only for firm matches. For some rows the clone size is stated as once, few or many, or as a class when expanded; others skip it.

TRBJ2-3	few	NA	TRBV5-5	CASSFRAGTSTDTQYF	TGTGCCAGCAGCTTTCGAGCCGGGACATCAACAGATACGCAGTATTTT
TRBJ2-1	NA	NA	TRBV7-2	CASSLGSASNEQFF	TGTGCCAGCAGCTTAGGGTCCGCTAGCAATGAGCAGTTCTTC
TRBJ2-3	NA	TRBD2	TRBV27	CASSLAGGLRTDTQYF	TGTGCCAGTTCCCTCGCGGGGGGACTTCGCACAGATACGCAGTATTTT
TRBJ2-5	many	NA	TRBV12-3/TRBV12-4	CASSSRLGQYF	TGTGCCAGCAGTTCACGACTGGGCCAGTACTTC
TRBJ1-2	once	TRBD1	TRBV9	CASSATGVKSTYGYTF	TGTGCCAGCAGCGCGACAGGGGTAAAGTCGACCTATGGCTACACCTTC
TRBJ2-1	NA	TRBD1	TRBV28	CASSPRQGGDEQFF	TGTGCCAGCAGTCCGAGACAGGGTGGGGATGAGCAGTTCTTC
TRBJ2-4	once	TRBD1	TRBV2	CASSPPGQGGNIQYF	TGTGCCAGCAGTCCTCCGGGACAGGGGGGGAACATTCAGTACTTC
TRBJ2-3	NA	NA	TRBV6-6	CASSDQGEVEDTQYF	TGTGCCAGCAGCGACCAGGGTGAAGTGGAAGATACGCAGTATTTT
TRBJ1-2	NA	NA	TRBV18	CASSPQKGGANYGYTF	TGTGCCAGCTCACCCCAAAAGGGAGGAGCTAACTATGGCTACACCTTC
TRBJ1-1	NA	NA	TRBV6-5	CALGRGTEAFF	TGTGCCCTAGGCCGCGGGACTGAAGCTTTCTTT
TRBJ2-5	NA	TRBD2	TRBV5-8	CASSYSSGGASETQYF	TGTGCCAGCAGCTACTCTAGCGGGGGGGCGTCAGAGACCCAGTACTTC
TRBJ1-1	NA	NA	TRBV5-4	CASSSQTVAFF	TGTGCCAGCAGCTCTCAGACTGTAGCTTTCTTT
TRBJ1-1	NA	TRBD1	TRBV6-5	CASRDRAMSTEAFF	TGTGCCAGCAGGGACAGGGCCATGAGCACTGAAGCTTTCTTT
TRBJ2-1	NA	TRBD1	TRBV6-5	CASSPGTGGNEQFF	TGTGCCAGCAGTCCCGGGACAGGGGGAAATGAGCAGTTCTTC
TRBJ2-1	NA	TRBD1	TRBV9	CASSTTTGFYNEQFF	TGTGCCAGCAGCACTACGACAGGGTTCTACAATGAGCAGTTCTTC
TRBJ1-1	NA	NA	TRBV6-6	CASSPTSHNTEAFF	TGTGCCAGCAGCCCTACTAGCCATAACACTGAAGCTTTCTTT
TRBJ2-7	few	NA	TRBV14	CASSQGLANEQYF	TGTGCCAGCAGCCAAGGCCTAGCCAACGAGCAGTACTTC
TRBJ2-6	NA	NA	TRBV7-3	CASSFKGGSGANVLTF	TGTGCCAGCAGCTTTAAAGGGGGATCTGGGGCCAACGTCCTGACTTTC
TRBJ2-5	NA	NA	TRBV7-2	CASSLGASTGRRETQYF	TGTGCCAGCAGCTTAGGAGCGTCGACAGGGAGGAGAGAGACCCAGTACTTC
TRBJ2-2	NA	TRBD2	TRBV11-3	CASSLARGGRTGELFF	TGTGCCAGCAGCTTAGCACGGGGGGGCCGGACCGGGGAGCTGTTTTTT
TRBJ1-5	many	NA	TRBV4-2	CASSQVANQPQHF	TGTGCCAGCAGCCAAGTCGCGAATCAGCCCCAGCATTTT
TRBJ1-2	NA	NA	TRBV5-4	CASSLMRSNYGYTF	TGTGCCAGCAGCTTGATGAGGTCTAACTATGGCTACACCTTC
TRBJ2-2	once	TRBD1	TRBV10-1	CASLRSGTGGTGELFF	TGCGCCAGCCTCCGGTCGGGGACAGGGGGAACCGGGGAGCTGTTTTTT
TRBJ2-7	NA	NA	TRBV6-5	CASTIQGDYEQYF	TGTGCCAGCACCATACAGGGTGACTACGAGCAGTACTTC
TRBJ1-2	NA	TRBD1	TRBV7-9	CASSSEEGTGGIGGYTF	TGTGCCAGCAGCTCGGAAGAGGGGACAGGGGGTATTGGGGGCTACACCTTC
TRBJ2-4	NA	NA	TRBV5-6	CASGPISKNIQYF	TGTGCCAGCGGCCCAATCAGCAAAAACATTCAGTACTTC
TRBJ2-5	NA	TRBD2	TRBV5-1	CASSLGSGRETQYF	TGCGCCAGCAGCTTAGGAAGCGGGAGAGAGACCCAGTACTTC
TRBJ1-5	NA	TRBD1	TRBV27	CASRRTGDVQPQHF	TGTGCCAGCAGAAGGACAGGGGATGTTCAGCCCCAGCATTTT
TRBJ2-1	NA	NA	TRBV9	CASSVLAFGVHNEQFF	TGTGCCAGCAGCGTTCTAGCGTTCGGGGTCCACAATGAGCAGTTCTTC
TRBJ2-5	NA	TRBD2	TRBV7-8	CASSNPYGREMVETQYF	TGTGCCAGCAGCAACCCGTATGGGCGGGAGATGGTAGAGACCCAGTACTTC
TRBJ2-6	NA	TRBD2	TRBV11-2	CASSKRTSGGAAGANVLTF	TGTGCCAGCAGCAAACGGACTAGCGGGGGGGCGGCTGGGGCCAACGTCCTGACTTTC
TRBJ1-2	NA	NA	TRBV19	CASSIGQYGYTF	TGTGCCAGTAGTATCGGTCAATATGGCTACACCTTC
TRBJ1-2	NA	NA	TRBV28	CASSPGSVRGYTF	TGTGCCAGCAGTCCAGGTTCCGTAAGGGGCTACACCTTC
TRBJ1-1	NA	NA	TRBV18	CASSPAGMNTEAFF	TGTGCCAGCTCACCAGCAGGGATGAACACTGAAGCTTTCTTT
TRBJ1-5	NA	NA	TRBV12-3/TRBV12-4	CASSFSKSQPQHF	TGTGCCAGCAGTTTTTCAAAATCCCAGCCCCAGCATTTT
TRBJ1-1	NA	NA	TRBV5-5	CASSLYLMTVNTEAFF	TGTGCCAGCAGCTTGTACCTCATGACAGTGAACACTGAAGCTTTCTTT
TRBJ1-1	few	TRBD1	TRBV19	CASSYRGRTAEAFF	TGTGCCAGTAGTTATAGGGGGCGTACGGCTGAAGCTTTCTTT
TRBJ2-7	once	TRBD2	TRBV3-1/TRBV3-2	CASSQHGREYEQYF	TGTGCCAGCAGCCAACACGGGAGGGAATACGAGCAGTACTTC
TRBJ2-6	NA	NA	TRBV5-3	CARSLLMWGESGANVLTF	TGTGCCAGAAGCTTGCTTATGTGGGGCGAGTCTGGGGCCAACGTCCTGACTTTC
TRBJ2-3	NA	NA	TRBV28	CASGLTPDTQYF	TGTGCCAGCGGGCTAACTCCAGATACGCAGTATTTT
TRBJ1-1	NA	NA	TRBV4-1	CASSQEGLIPEAFF	TGCGCCAGCAGCCAAGAGGGCTTGATACCTGAAGCTTTCTTT
TRBJ1-5	NA	TRBD1	TRBV3-1/TRBV3-2	CASSDRGSNQPQHF	TGTGCCAGCAGCGACAGGGGAAGCAATCAGCCCCAGCATTTT
TRBJ2-2	NA	NA	TRBV5-1	CATRQVSVTGELFF	TGCGCCACTAGACAGGTCAGCGTCACCGGGGAGCTGTTTTTT
TRBJ2-2	few	NA	TRBV7-9	CASRPENTGELFF	TGTGCCAGCAGACCAGAGAACACCGGGGAGCTGTTTTTT
TRBJ1-6	NA	TRBD1	TRBV18	CASSSNRGNSPLHF	TGTGCCAGCTCATCAAACAGGGGGAATTCACCCCTCCACTTT